One sample yielded the 6 T cell receptor beta chains listed below, sequenced in a study of blood T cells in healthy people across ages. The use of a sample-barcoded 5' primer and a J-beta primer mix characterized a second PCR of about 7 to 12 cycles. TCRdb independently ran MiXCR on the 5' RACE reads; one entry per CDR3 protein. The sample includes fewer than 2 million distinct CDR3 sequences, 30% to 40% of them seen just once. The sequenced material came from blood. The source of these receptors is a human donor in good health.

With respect to this clonotype: A much bigger clone sits one base away, suggesting this may be a read error. The gene calls are TRBV12-3 or TRBV12-4 and TRBJ2-5; D is ambiguous. The end of the DNA aligns better with TRBJ2-1, so the J call may be wrong. CDR3 size: 13 residues. The CDR3 protein is CASSKQDQETQFF. The CDR3 nucleotides are TGTGCCAGCAGCAAACAAGATCAAGAGACCCAGTTCTTC.

This clonotype was found a few times. V is TRBV7-9 and J is TRBJ1-1; D is undetermined. CDR3 length: 13 amino acids. V gave up 5 bases and J gave up 6 bases, with 13 bases separating them. CDR1 and CDR2 (germline): SEHNR, FQNEAQ (reference sequence). The CDR3 sequence: CASSPPTVPEAFF. CDR3 DNA sequence: TGTGCCAGCAGCCCGCCAACGGTACCTGAAGCTTTCTTT.

The chain has TRBV11-3 and TRBJ2-7; D is unresolved. Germline V gene sequence: CDR1 SGHNT, CDR2 YENEEA. The V and J ends lost 4 bases and 7 bases respectively, with 11 bases between them. This CDR3 has 12 amino acids. The CDR3 DNA follows: TGTGCCAGCAGCTCCCATCCTTTTGAGCAGTACTTC. It codes for CASSSHPFEQYF.

This clonotype was seen a handful of times. This chain connects TRBV20-1 to TRBJ2-3, with a tentative D call TRBD2 (6 bases). V lost 7 bases and J lost 6, with 17 bases in between. The CDR3 covers 13 residues. Germline-derived CDR1 and CDR2 are DFQATT and SNEGSKA (reference sequence). CDR3 DNA sequence: TGCAGTGTCCGGGACTCACCAGGGGATACGCAGTATTTT. Translated: CSVRDSPGDTQYF.

This clonotype was counted ten times or more. The chain carries TRBV10-3 and TRBJ2-1; 13 bases line up with TRBD2. This CDR3 is built from 14 residues. The ends lost 10 bases at V and 7 bases at J; junction bases unmatched: 7. Germline V gene sequence: CDR1 ENHRY, CDR2 SYGVKD. The CDR3 nucleotides are TGTGCCACCCGAGGGACTAGCGGGGAGAATGAGCAGTTCTTC. This sequence encodes CATRGTSGENEQFF.

The chain employs TRBV24-1 and TRBJ2-1, with D possibly being TRBD1 (7 bases). V shed 5 bases and J shed 6 bases, with 10 bases lying between them. The CDR3 runs to 13 residues. Germline-derived CDR1 and CDR2 are KGHDR and SFDVKD. The CDR3 loop reads CATSVQGGNEQFF. The DNA for the CDR3 is TGTGCCACCAGTGTGCAGGGGGGCAATGAGCAGTTCTTC.